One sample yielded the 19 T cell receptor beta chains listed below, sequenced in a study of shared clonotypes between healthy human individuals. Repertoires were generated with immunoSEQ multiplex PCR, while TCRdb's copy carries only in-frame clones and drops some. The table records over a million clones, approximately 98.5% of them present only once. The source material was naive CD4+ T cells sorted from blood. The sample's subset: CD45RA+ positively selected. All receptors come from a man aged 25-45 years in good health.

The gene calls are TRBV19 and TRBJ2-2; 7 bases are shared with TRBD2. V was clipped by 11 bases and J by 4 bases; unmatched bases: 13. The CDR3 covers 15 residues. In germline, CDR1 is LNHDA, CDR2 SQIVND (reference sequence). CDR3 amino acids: CASSAGGSFTGELFF. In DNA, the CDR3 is TGTGCCTCGTCGGCTGGCGGGAGCTTCACCGGGGAGCTGTTTTTT.

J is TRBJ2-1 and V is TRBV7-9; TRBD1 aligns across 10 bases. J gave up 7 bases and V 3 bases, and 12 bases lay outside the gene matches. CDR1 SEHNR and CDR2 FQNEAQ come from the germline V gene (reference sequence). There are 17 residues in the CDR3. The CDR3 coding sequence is TGTGCCAGCAGCTTCCCAGCACGGGGACAGGGGCGGAATGAGCAGTTCTTC. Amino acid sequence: CASSFPARGQGRNEQFF. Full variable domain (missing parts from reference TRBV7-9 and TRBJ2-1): DTGVSQNPRHKITKRGQNVTFRCDPISEHNRLYWYRQTLGQGPEFLTYFQNEAQLEKSRLLSDRFSAERPKGSFSTLEIQRTEQGDSAMYLCASSFPARGQGRNEQFFGPGTRLTVL.

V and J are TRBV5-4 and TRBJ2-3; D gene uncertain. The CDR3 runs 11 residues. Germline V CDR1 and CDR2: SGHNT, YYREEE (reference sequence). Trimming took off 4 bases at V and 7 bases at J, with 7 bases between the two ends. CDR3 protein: CASSDRNTQYF. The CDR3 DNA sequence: TGTGCCAGCAGCGACCGGAATACGCAGTATTTT.

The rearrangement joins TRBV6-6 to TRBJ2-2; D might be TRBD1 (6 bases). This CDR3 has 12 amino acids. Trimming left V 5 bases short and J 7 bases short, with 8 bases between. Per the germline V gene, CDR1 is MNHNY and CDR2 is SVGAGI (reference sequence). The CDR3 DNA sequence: TGTGCCAGCAGTCCACAGGGCGGGGAGCTGTTTTTT. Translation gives CASSPQGGELFF.

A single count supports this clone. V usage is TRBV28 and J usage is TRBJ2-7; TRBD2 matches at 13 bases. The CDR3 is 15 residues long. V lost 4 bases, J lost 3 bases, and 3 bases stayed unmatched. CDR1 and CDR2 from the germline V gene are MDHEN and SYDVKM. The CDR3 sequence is CASSSWTSGGYEQYF. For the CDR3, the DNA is TGTGCCAGCAGTTCTTGGACTAGCGGGGGCTACGAGCAGTACTTC.

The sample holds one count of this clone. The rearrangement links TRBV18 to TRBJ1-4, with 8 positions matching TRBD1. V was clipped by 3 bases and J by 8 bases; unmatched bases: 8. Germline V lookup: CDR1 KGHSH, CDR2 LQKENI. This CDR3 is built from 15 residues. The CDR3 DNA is TGTGCCAGCTCACCCTCGACAGGGGCCGAGGAAAAACTGTTTTTT. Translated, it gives CASSPSTGAEEKLFF.

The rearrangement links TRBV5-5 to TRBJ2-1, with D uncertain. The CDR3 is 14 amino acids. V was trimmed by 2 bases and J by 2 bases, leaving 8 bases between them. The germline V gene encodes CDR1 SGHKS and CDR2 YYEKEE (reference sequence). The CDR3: CASSFSPPYNEQFF. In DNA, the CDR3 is TGTGCCAGCAGCTTCAGTCCACCCTACAATGAGCAGTTCTTC.

CDR3 residues: CASSVGGENYGYTF. CDR3 nucleotides: TGTGCCAGCAGCGTAGGTGGGGAGAACTATGGCTACACCTTC. The J gene is TRBJ1-2, the V gene TRBV9, with D unclear. Looked up from germline, CDR1 is SGDLS and CDR2 is YYNGEE. The CDR3 loop spans 14 amino acids. Trimming shortened V by 0 bases and J by 2 bases, and 8 bases separated the two germline ends.

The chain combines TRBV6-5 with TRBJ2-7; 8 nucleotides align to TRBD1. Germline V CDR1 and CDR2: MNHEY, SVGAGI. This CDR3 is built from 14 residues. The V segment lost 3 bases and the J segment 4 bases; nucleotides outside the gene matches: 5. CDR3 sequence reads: CASSYRQGWYEQYF. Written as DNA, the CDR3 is TGTGCCAGCAGTTATCGACAGGGGTGGTACGAGCAGTACTTC.

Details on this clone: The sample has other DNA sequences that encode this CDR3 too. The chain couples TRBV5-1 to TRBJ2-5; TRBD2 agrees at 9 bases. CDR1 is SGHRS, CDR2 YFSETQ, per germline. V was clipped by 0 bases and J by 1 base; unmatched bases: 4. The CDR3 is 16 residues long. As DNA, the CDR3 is TGCGCCAGCAGCTTGGGACTAGCGGACGCCCAAGAGACCCAGTACTTC. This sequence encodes CASSLGLADAQETQYF.

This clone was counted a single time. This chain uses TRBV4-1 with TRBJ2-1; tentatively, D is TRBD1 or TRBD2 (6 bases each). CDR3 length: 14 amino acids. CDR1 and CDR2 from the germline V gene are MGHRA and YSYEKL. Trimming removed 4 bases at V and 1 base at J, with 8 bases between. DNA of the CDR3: TGCGCCAGCAGCCGCGGGACATCCTACAATGAGCAGTTCTTC. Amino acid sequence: CASSRGTSYNEQFF.

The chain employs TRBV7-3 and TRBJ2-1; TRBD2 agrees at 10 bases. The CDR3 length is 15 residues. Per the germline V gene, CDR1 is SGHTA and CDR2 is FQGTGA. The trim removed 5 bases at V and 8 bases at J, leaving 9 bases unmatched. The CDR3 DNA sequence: TGTGCCAGCAGCCGAAATAGCGGGAGGACAGATGAGCAGTTCTTC. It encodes CASSRNSGRTDEQFF.

The CDR3 here is CASSPLTRDTQYF. In DNA form, the CDR3 reads TGTGCCAGCAGCCCTCTTACAAGGGATACGCAGTATTTT. The chain employs TRBV7-3 and TRBJ2-3; D uncertain. The CDR3 loop spans 13 amino acids. Germline V gene lookup returns CDR1 SGHTA and CDR2 FQGTGA. V was shortened by 5 bases and J by 6 bases, with 12 bases between the two germline ends.

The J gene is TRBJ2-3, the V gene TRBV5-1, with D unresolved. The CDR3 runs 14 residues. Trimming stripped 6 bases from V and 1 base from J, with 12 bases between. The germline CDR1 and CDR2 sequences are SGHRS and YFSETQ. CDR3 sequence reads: CASTWAPGTDTQYF. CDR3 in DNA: TGCGCCAGCACGTGGGCGCCTGGCACAGATACGCAGTATTTT.

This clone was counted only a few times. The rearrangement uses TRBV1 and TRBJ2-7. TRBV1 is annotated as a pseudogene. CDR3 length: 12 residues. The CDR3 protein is CTSSQVGNEQYF. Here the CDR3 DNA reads TGCACCAGCAGCCAAGTTGGGAACGAGCAGTACTTC.

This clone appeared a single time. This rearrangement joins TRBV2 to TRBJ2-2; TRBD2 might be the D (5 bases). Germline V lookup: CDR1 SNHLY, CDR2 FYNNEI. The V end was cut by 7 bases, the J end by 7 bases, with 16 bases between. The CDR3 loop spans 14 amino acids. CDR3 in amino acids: CASIGSSVVGELFF. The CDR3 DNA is TGTGCCAGCATAGGGAGTAGCGTGGTCGGGGAGCTGTTTTTT.

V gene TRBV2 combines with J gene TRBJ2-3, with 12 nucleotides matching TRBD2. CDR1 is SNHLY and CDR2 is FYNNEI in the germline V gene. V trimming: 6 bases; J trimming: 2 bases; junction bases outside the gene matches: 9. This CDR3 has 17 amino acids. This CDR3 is CASRDSSGRALTDTQYF. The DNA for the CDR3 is TGTGCCAGCAGGGATTCTAGCGGGAGGGCCCTCACAGATACGCAGTATTTT.

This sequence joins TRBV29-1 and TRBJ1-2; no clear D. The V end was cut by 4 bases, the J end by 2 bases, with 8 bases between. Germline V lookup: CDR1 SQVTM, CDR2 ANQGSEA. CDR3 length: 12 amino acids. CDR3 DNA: TGCAGCGTTGCATGGGAAAACTATGGCTACACCTTC. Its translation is CSVAWENYGYTF.

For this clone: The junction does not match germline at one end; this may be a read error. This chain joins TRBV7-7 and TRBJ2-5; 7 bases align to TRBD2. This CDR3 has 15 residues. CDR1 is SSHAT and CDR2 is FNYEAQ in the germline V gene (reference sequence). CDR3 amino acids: CASSLDGAGVKTQYF. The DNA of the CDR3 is TGTGCTAGCAGCTTAGACGGGGCGGGGGTGAAGACCCAGTACTTC.